This paragraph reports one TCR beta chain. Sequencing ends 3 residues short of the CDR3 end; the germline J gene provides the rest. The entry originates in a study of T cell clonality in common variable immunodeficiency. The CDR3 covers 13 residues. Germline-derived CDR1 and CDR2 are SGHAT and FQNNGV. V gave up 5 bases and J gave up 0 bases, with 7 bases separating them. TCRdb keeps only in-frame clones here, not all; method: immunoSEQ multiplex PCR. The specimen has tens of thousands of clones, none found just once. Sample: peripheral blood mononuclear cells. This sequence originates from a person between 18 and 75 years old in good health. This rearrangement joins TRBV11-2 to TRBJ2-5; D possibly corresponds to TRBD1 (6 bases). The CDR3 DNA, read in part, is TGTGCCAGCAGCACAGGGAACCAAGAGACC. This translates into CASSTGNQET. In full, the CDR3 is CASSTGNQETQYF.